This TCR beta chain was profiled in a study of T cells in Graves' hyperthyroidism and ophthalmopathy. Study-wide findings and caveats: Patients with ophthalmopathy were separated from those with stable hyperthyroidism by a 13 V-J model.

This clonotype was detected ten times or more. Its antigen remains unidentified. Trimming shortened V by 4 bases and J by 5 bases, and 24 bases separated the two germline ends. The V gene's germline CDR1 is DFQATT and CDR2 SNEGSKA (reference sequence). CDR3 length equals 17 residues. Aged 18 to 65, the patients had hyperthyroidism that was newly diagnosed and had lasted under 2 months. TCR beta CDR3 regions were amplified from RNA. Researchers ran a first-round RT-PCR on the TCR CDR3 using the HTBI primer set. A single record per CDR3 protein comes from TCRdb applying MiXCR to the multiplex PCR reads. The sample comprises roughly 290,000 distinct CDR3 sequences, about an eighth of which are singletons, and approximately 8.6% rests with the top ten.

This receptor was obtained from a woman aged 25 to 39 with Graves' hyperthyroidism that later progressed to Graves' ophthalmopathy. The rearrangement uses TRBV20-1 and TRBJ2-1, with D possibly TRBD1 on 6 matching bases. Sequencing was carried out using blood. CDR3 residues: CSATPFRLAGANNEQFF. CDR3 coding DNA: TGCAGTGCTACACCCTTCCGCCTAGCAGGGGCCAACAATGAGCAGTTCTTC.